This T cell receptor beta chain was documented in a study of cytotoxic CD8 clonotypes in ibrutinib-treated CLL. Study overall: Samples yielded averages of approximately 260,000 productive templates and approximately 86,000 productive rearrangements. Overall study results and limits: T-cell clonality at baseline went above that of age-matched healthy donors and rose and fell with circulating CD8+ T-cell counts. Public clonotypes (which were uncommon) either contracted or remained stable on treatment.

Here immunoSEQ multiplex PCR was the method, and the copy in TCRdb shows in-frame clones only, minus some. The data contain over 75,000 clones, 70% to 80% of them singletons. The CDR3 has 15 amino acids. CDR1 is MGHRA and CDR2 is YSYEKL in the germline V gene. The V end lost 2 bases, the J end lost 2 bases, and 12 bases lay between the germline ends. This clone was seen more than once but under ten times. Its antigen is as yet unknown. Sequences were derived from PBMCs, sampled after 12 months of ibrutinib treatment. The receptor comes from a human donor with chronic lymphocytic leukemia. The gene calls are TRBV4-1 and TRBJ1-1; D possibly corresponds to TRBD1 (5 bases). CDR3: CASSQQLTGNTEAFF. The DNA of the CDR3 is TGCGCCAGCAGCCAACAGTTAACAGGAAACACTGAAGCTTTCTTT.